The sequence of this TCR beta chain was determined in a study of T cells in Graves' hyperthyroidism and ophthalmopathy. A few counts support this clonotype. Antigen unknown. The authors deemed Graves' hyperthyroidism stable absent ophthalmopathy progression within 18 months. Study-wide findings and caveats: Researchers found most expanded thyroid clonotypes above 0.001 in blood as well.

The source material, RNA transcripts, was used to amplify TCR beta CDR3 regions. First-round RT-PCR with HTBI primers amplified the TCR CDR3 region. Via MiXCR, TCRdb re-called the multiplex PCR reads, giving one row per CDR3 protein. The sample has about 690,000 distinct CDR3 sequences, approximately 15% seen once. The CDR3 spans 15 residues. Germline V gives CDR1 LNHDA, CDR2 SQIVND (reference sequence). V shed 10 bases and J 4 bases; nucleotides not matched to a gene: 12. This TCR was recovered from a man aged 45-60 years with Graves' hyperthyroidism. Sequenced input: blood. The chain carries TRBV19 and TRBJ1-4; 7 bases align to TRBD1. The CDR3 spells CATQISGTDNEKLFF. The CDR3 region has the DNA TGTGCCACCCAGATCTCCGGGACAGATAATGAAAAACTGTTTTTT.